A selection of T cell receptor beta chains follows, all from one sample in a study of regulatory T cells in long-lasting Graves disease. Using its own MiXCR run on the multiplex PCR reads, TCRdb lists one record per CDR3 protein. The sample lists 400,000 or so distinct CDR3 sequences, about a fifth occurring once. The specimen comprised peripheral blood mononuclear cells (PBMCs), sampled when the disease was refractory, from a patient treated with antithyroid drugs. Source of these receptors: a female donor with Graves disease. Each CDR3 is given with its conserved first and last residue. The D gene is left open where the match is weak. Clone sizes are given selectively: once, few, many, or a class where the clone is expanded.

v_gene	d_gene	abundance	j_gene	CDR3aa	CDR3nt
TRBV7-2	NA	many	TRBJ2-5	CASALQGPRAETQYF	TGTGCCAGCGCCCTTCAGGGCCCTCGGGCGGAGACCCAGTACTTC
TRBV6-1	NA	NA	TRBJ1-1	CGSSDGVNTEAFF	TGTGGCAGCAGTGACGGGGTTAACACTGAAGCTTTCTTT
TRBV29-1	NA	NA	TRBJ1-1	CSTRDGSEAFF	TGCAGCACCCGGGATGGGTCTGAAGCTTTCTTT
TRBV24-1	NA	few	TRBJ1-2	CAIEGNYGYTF	TGTGCCATCGAGGGTAACTATGGCTACACCTTC
TRBV9	NA	NA	TRBJ2-7	CASSSSYRTGIYEQYF	TGTGCCAGCAGCTCTTCCTACAGGACCGGCATCTACGAGCAGTACTTC
TRBV5-6	NA	NA	TRBJ1-1	CASSLPGEGLNTEAFF	TGTGCCAGCAGCTTACCCGGTGAGGGGCTGAACACTGAAGCTTTCTTT
TRBV19	TRBD1	many	TRBJ1-1	CASGYGTVNTEAFF	TGTGCCAGTGGCTATGGGACAGTGAACACTGAAGCTTTCTTT
TRBV19	NA	many	TRBJ1-1	CASSTTGTANTEAFF	TGTGCCAGTAGTACGACCGGGACCGCGAACACTGAAGCTTTCTTT
TRBV6-2/TRBV6-3	NA	many	TRBJ1-1	CASSSPTYTEAFF	TGTGCCAGCAGTTCGCCCACTTACACTGAAGCTTTCTTT
TRBV7-9	TRBD2	NA	TRBJ2-3	CASSPPPGLVGPTTDTQYF	TGTGCCAGCAGCCCACCACCCGGACTAGTGGGCCCTACCACAGATACGCAGTATTTT
TRBV3-1	NA	many	TRBJ2-7	CASSQAPGLDYEQYF	TGTGCCAGCAGCCAAGCCCCCGGGCTAGACTACGAGCAGTACTTC
TRBV7-2	TRBD2	few	TRBJ2-1	CASSPTSGSDNEQFF	TGTGCCAGCAGTCCCACTAGCGGGAGTGACAATGAGCAGTTCTTC
TRBV18	NA	few	TRBJ2-3	CASSRTGSSTDTQYF	TGTGCCAGCTCACGTACAGGGTCTAGCACAGATACGCAGTATTTT
TRBV20-1	NA	few	TRBJ1-2	CSARDKILGRDYGYTF	TGCAGTGCTAGAGATAAAATTTTGGGCCGGGACTATGGCTACACCTTC
TRBV20-1	NA	NA	TRBJ2-7	CSAGPISYEQYF	TGCAGTGCAGGACCCATCTCCTACGAGCAGTACTTC
TRBV28	NA	many	TRBJ1-1	CASTLGNTEAFF	TGTGCCAGCACTCTAGGGAACACTGAAGCTTTCTTT
TRBV20-1	TRBD2	NA	TRBJ2-7	CSAKSSGKVSFYEQYF	TGCAGTGCTAAGTCTAGCGGGAAGGTTAGCTTCTACGAGCAGTACTTC
TRBV10-3	NA	NA	TRBJ1-5	CASGAVQNQPQHF	TGTGCCTCGGGGGCCGTCCAAAATCAGCCCCAGCATTTT
TRBV7-2	NA	NA	TRBJ2-5	CASSPDLETQYF	TGTGCCAGCAGCCCCGACCTTGAGACCCAGTACTTC
TRBV27	NA	many	TRBJ1-1	CASIGGVGTEAFF	TGTGCCAGCATTGGAGGGGTGGGCACTGAAGCTTTCTTT
TRBV20-1	NA	NA	TRBJ2-7	CSAIQGGGYEQYF	TGCAGTGCTATACAGGGTGGTGGATACGAGCAGTACTTC
TRBV5-1	NA	NA	TRBJ2-1	CASTPEGGATRYNEQFF	TGCGCCAGCACTCCCGAGGGGGGAGCGACCCGCTACAATGAGCAGTTCTTC
TRBV7-2	TRBD2	few	TRBJ2-1	CASSLRIRGGQFF	TGTGCCAGCAGCCTCAGGATTCGGGGGGGGCAGTTCTTC
TRBV20-1	NA	few	TRBJ1-4	CSAQKRGGWNEKLFF	TGCAGTGCCCAAAAAAGGGGCGGGTGGAATGAAAAACTGTTTTTT
TRBV27	NA	NA	TRBJ2-6	CANSPPGVFQAGANVLTF	TGTGCCAACAGTCCCCCAGGGGTCTTCCAAGCCGGGGCCAACGTCCTGACTTTC
TRBV28	NA	few	TRBJ1-6	CASRSNGQSSPLHF	TGTGCCAGCAGGAGTAACGGACAGTCTTCACCCCTCCACTTT
TRBV11-2	TRBD2	NA	TRBJ2-6	CASSFLAGGFSGANVLTF	TGTGCCAGCAGCTTTTTAGCGGGAGGCTTCTCTGGGGCCAACGTCCTGACTTTC
TRBV6-4	NA	NA	TRBJ2-2	CASSYSSSGELFF	TGTGCCAGCAGTTACTCGAGCAGCGGGGAGCTGTTTTTT
TRBV7-2	NA	many	TRBJ2-5	CASSSVPRTGGETQYF	TGTGCCAGCAGCTCGGTTCCCCGGACGGGCGGGGAGACCCAGTACTTC